This T cell receptor (beta chain) was identified during a study of OX40 agonist ivuxolimab in advanced cancers. Study in general: Past anti-PD-1, anti-PD-L1 or anti-CTLA-4 therapy was accepted, and roughly 42% had received some. The study's findings and limits: Expanded clones were, on average, more numerous in CD8+ T cells than in CD4+.

CDR1 SGHRS and CDR2 YFSETQ come from the germline V gene. V gave up 3 bases and J gave up 3 bases; unmatched junction bases: 2. This CDR3 spans 14 amino acids. The cohort excluded patients with autoimmune disease history or systemic immunosuppression. Drawing of blood for sampling happened at baseline, at cycle 4 day 1, and at cycle 7 day 1. In the case of this clone: As yet, its antigen is unknown.

Sequencing used immunoSEQ multiplex PCR; TCRdb keeps in-frame clones, though not all of them. The table lists roughly 60,000 clones, 85% to 95% of them singletons, with roughly 0.45% in the top ten. This material consisted of CD4+ or CD8+ T cells sorted from blood, taken in a trial of the OX40 agonist ivuxolimab. This TCR was sampled from an adult with an advanced solid tumor such as melanoma, head and neck, liver or kidney cancer. J is TRBJ1-5 and V is TRBV5-1; 8 bases align to TRBD1. The chain's CDR3 is CASSSGQANQPQHF. The CDR3 DNA is TGCGCCAGCAGCTCGGGACAGGCCAATCAGCCCCAGCATTTT. The full variable domain, rest sourced from reference TRBV5-1 and TRBJ1-5, is KAGVTQTPRYLIKTRGQQVTLSCSPISGHRSVSWYQQTPGQGLQFLFEYFSETQRNKGNFPGRFSGRQFSNSRSEMNVSTLELGDSALYLCASSSGQANQPQHFGDGTRLSIL.